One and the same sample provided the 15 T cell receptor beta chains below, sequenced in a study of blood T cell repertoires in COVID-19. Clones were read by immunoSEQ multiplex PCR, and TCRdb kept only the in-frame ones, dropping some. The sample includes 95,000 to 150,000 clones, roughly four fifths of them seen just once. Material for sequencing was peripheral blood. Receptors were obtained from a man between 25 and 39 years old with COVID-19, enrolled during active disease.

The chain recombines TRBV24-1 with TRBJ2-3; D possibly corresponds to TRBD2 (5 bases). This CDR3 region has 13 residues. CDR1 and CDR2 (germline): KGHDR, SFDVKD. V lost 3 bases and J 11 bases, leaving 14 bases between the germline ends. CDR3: CATSDQNTGKQYF. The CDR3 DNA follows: TGTGCCACCAGTGATCAAAATACCGGGAAGCAGTATTTT.

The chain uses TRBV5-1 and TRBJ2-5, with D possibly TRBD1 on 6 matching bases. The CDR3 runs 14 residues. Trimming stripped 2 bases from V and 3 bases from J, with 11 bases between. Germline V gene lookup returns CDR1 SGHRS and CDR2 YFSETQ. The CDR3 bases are TGCGCCAGCAGCTTCGGGACACCCGAAGAGACCCAGTACTTC. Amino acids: CASSFGTPEETQYF.

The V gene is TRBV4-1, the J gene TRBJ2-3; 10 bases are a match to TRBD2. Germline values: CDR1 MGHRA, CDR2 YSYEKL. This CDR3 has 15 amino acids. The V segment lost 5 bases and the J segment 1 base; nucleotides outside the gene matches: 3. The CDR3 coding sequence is TGCGCCAGCAGCTCCGGGACTAGCGGCACAGATACGCAGTATTTT. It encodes CASSSGTSGTDTQYF.

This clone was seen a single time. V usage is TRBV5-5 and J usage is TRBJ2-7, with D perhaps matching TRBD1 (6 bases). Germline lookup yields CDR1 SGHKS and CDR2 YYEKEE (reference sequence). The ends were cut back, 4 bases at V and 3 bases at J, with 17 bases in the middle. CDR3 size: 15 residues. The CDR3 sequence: CASSLGSQGRYEQYF. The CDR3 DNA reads TGTGCCAGCAGCCTTGGAAGCCAGGGGCGCTACGAGCAGTACTTC.

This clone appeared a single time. CDR3 coding DNA: TGTGCCAGCAGCTCGCTAACAGGGGTCATGGCTTCACCCCTCCACTTT. It is translated as CASSSLTGVMASPLHF. The chain is built from TRBV7-9 and TRBJ1-6; TRBD1 aligns across 7 bases. The V segment lost 4 bases and the J segment 9 bases; nucleotides outside the gene matches: 12. The CDR3 runs 16 residues. CDR1 is SEHNR, CDR2 FQNEAQ, per germline (reference sequence).

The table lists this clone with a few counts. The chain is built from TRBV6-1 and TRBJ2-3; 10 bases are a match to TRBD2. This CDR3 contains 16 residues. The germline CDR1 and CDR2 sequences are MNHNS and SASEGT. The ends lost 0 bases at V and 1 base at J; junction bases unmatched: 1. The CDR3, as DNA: TGTGCCAGCAGTGAAGCGCTAGCGGGAGGCACAGATACGCAGTATTTT. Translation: CASSEALAGGTDTQYF.

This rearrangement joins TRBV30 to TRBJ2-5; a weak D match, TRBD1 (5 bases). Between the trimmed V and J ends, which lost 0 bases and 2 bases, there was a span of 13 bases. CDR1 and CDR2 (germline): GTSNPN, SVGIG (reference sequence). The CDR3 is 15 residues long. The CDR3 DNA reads TGTGCCTGGAGTGTACATAACAGGCCACAAGAGACCCAGTACTTC. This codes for CAWSVHNRPQETQYF. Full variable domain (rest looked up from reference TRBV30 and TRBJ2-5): SQTIHQWPATLVQPVGSPLSLECTVEGTSNPNLYWYRQAAGRGLQLLFYSVGIGQISSEVPQNLSASRPQDRQFILSSKKLLLSDSGFYLCAWSVHNRPQETQYFGPGTRLLVL.

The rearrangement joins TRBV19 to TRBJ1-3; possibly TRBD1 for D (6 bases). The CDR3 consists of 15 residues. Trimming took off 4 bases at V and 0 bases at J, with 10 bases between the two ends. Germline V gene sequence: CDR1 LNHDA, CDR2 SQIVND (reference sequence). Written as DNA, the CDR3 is TGTGCCAGTAGTACTGGACAGATCTCTGGAAACACCATATATTTT. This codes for CASSTGQISGNTIYF.

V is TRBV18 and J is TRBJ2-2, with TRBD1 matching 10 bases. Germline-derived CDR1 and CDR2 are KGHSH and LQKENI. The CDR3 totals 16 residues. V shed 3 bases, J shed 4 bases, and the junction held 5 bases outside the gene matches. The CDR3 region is CASSPPGTGATGELFF. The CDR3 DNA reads TGTGCCAGCTCACCCCCCGGGACAGGGGCCACCGGGGAGCTGTTTTTT.

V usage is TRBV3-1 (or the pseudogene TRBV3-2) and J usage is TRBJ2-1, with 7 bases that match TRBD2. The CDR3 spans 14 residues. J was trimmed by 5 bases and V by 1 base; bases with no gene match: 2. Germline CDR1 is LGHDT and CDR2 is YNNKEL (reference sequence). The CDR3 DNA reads TGTGCCAGCAGCCAAGCCCTAGCGGACAATGAGCAGTTCTTC. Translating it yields CASSQALADNEQFF.

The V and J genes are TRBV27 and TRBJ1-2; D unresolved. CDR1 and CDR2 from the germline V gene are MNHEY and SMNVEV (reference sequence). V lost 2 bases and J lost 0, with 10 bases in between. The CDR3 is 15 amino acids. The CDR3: CASSLGSGSNYGYTF. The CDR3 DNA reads TGTGCCAGCAGTTTAGGGTCAGGCTCTAACTATGGCTACACCTTC.

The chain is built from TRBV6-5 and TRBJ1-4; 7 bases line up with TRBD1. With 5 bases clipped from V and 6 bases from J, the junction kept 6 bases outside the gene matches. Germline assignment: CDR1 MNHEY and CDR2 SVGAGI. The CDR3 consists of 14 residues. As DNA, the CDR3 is TGTGCCAGCAGTCGACAGGGTCGGGATGAAAAACTGTTTTTT. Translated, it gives CASSRQGRDEKLFF.

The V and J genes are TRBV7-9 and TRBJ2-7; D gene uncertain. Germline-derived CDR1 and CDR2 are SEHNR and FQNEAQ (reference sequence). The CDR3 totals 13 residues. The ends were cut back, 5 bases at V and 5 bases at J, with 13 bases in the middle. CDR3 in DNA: TGTGCCAGCAGCCCCGCAAATTCGGACGAGCAGTACTTC. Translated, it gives CASSPANSDEQYF.

CDR3 nucleotides: TGTGCCAGCAGCGCTACTCCCGCATCGAGGGAGCAGTACTTC. Its translation: CASSATPASREQYF. This chain connects TRBV9 to TRBJ2-7, with no clear D. V was trimmed by 3 bases and J by 7 bases, leaving 17 bases between them. Germline V CDR1 and CDR2: SGDLS, YYNGEE. The CDR3 covers 14 residues.

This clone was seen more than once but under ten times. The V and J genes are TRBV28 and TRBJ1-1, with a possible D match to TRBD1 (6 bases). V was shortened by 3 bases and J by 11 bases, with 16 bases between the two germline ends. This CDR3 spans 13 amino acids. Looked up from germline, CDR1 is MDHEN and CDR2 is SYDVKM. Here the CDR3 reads CASSFAGARAAFF. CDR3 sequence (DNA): TGTGCCAGCAGTTTTGCAGGGGCAAGGGCCGCTTTCTTT.